This TCR beta chain was observed in a study of siplizumab effects on memory and regulatory T cells. Whole-study findings and limits: Naive T cells appeared more diverse than memory cells and seemed to be major alloresponse contributors. Phenotypic classification as naive or memory proved unattainable for roughly 80-97% of proliferating CD4+ or CD8+ clones.

Data came from immunoSEQ multiplex PCR; TCRdb stores just in-frame clones and leaves some out. The sample records over 85,000 clones, over 85% being singletons. CDR1 is MGHRA and CDR2 is YSYEKL in the germline V gene. The CDR3 extends over 14 amino acids. V was shortened by 3 bases and J by 4 bases, with 9 bases between the two germline ends. As to this clone: The antigen is undetermined.

The source is a human donor in good health. The chain is built from TRBV4-1 and TRBJ1-4; D possibly corresponds to TRBD1 (5 bases). The sequenced sample was CD4+ T cells sorted from blood. This chain's CDR3 is CASSQLGGNEKLFF. The CDR3 DNA follows: TGCGCCAGCAGCCAGCTCGGGGGTAATGAAAAACTGTTTTTT.